Listed below are T cell receptor beta chains from one sample, sequenced in a study of graft-versus-host responses after intestinal transplantation. Some clones are missing from TCRdb's copy, which holds only in-frame ones; the method was immunoSEQ multiplex PCR. The sample has approximately 15,000 clones, over 75% seen once. This specimen was ileum tissue, taken just under 28 days after intestinal transplant. These TCRs come from a human patient who received an intestinal transplant, so some T cells may come from the graft donor. Both conserved end residues are part of each CDR3. D genes are given only for firm matches. A row's size may be missing; if present it is once, few, many or a size class.

>-|13|TRBD1|TRBV7-8|TRBJ1-6
CASSLILGQALHF
TGTGCCAGCAGCTTGATACTGGGACAGGCCCTCCACTTT
>-|16|TRBD1|TRBV4-3|TRBJ1-6
CASSLGQGNYNSPLHF
TGCGCCAGCAGCCTGGGACAGGGAAACTATAATTCACCCCTCCACTTT
>-|13|-|TRBV27|TRBJ2-2
CASSAQNTGELFF
TGTGCCAGCAGTGCGCAAAACACCGGGGAGCTGTTTTTT
>-|14|-|TRBV6-6|TRBJ1-5
CASSPRGGNQPQHF
TGTGCCAGCAGTCCCAGGGGAGGCAATCAGCCCCAGCATTTT
>-|15|TRBD2|TRBV18|TRBJ2-4
CASSPTSGGENIQYF
TGTGCCAGCTCACCGACTAGCGGGGGGGAAAACATTCAGTACTTC
>-|14|TRBD1|TRBV6-5|TRBJ1-1
CASSYSRGNAEAFF
TGTGCCAGCAGTTACAGCAGGGGGAACGCTGAAGCTTTCTTT
>-|16|TRBD1|TRBV14|TRBJ1-6
CASSQATGAYNSPLHF
TGTGCCAGCAGCCAAGCAACAGGGGCGTATAATTCACCCCTCCACTTT
>-|17|TRBD2|TRBV4-1|TRBJ2-5
CASSQNVLAGGIETQYF
TGCGCCAGCTCTCAAAACGTTCTAGCGGGGGGGATAGAGACCCAGTACTTC
>-|15|TRBD1|TRBV18|TRBJ1-1
CASSPQQGLDTEAFF
TGTGCCAGCTCACCACAACAGGGGTTGGACACTGAAGCTTTCTTT
>-|16|TRBD2|TRBV11-3|TRBJ2-3
CASSLGTGLATDTQYF
TGTGCCAGCAGCTTAGGTACGGGACTAGCCACAGATACGCAGTATTTT
>-|15|TRBD2|TRBV4-1|TRBJ2-1
CASSPERGDHNEQFF
TGCGCCAGCAGCCCGGAGCGGGGGGACCACAATGAGCAGTTCTTC
>-|14|TRBD1|TRBV5-4|TRBJ2-2
CASSRGQGAGELFF
TGTGCCAGCAGCAGGGGACAGGGGGCCGGGGAGCTGTTTTTT
>-|15|-|TRBV12-5|TRBJ1-5
CASGPRGYSNQPQHF
TGTGCTAGTGGTCCCAGGGGTTATAGCAATCAGCCCCAGCATTTT
>-|15|TRBD2|TRBV4-3|TRBJ2-2
CASSQESGGAGELFF
TGCGCCAGCAGCCAAGAAAGCGGGGGGGCCGGGGAGCTGTTTTTT
>once|14|TRBD1|TRBV6-5|TRBJ2-5
CASSYPGQGGTQYF
TGTGCCAGCAGTTACCCTGGACAGGGAGGGACCCAGTACTTC
>once|17|TRBD1|TRBV19|TRBJ1-5
CASSMGQSRGIDQPQHF
TGTGCCAGTAGTATGGGACAGTCCCGGGGGATTGATCAGCCCCAGCATTTT
>-|14|TRBD2|TRBV19|TRBJ2-2
CASTLRGGAGELFF
TGTGCCAGTACCCTCCGGGGGGGGGCCGGGGAGCTGTTTTTT
>-|18|-|TRBV6-1|TRBJ1-6
CASSDGVLPSSYNSPLHF
TGTGCCAGCAGTGACGGGGTCCTGCCGAGCTCCTATAATTCACCCCTCCACTTT
>once|13|TRBD1|TRBV6-5|TRBJ1-2
CGATGGFNYGYTF
TGTGGAGCGACAGGGGGCTTTAACTATGGCTACACCTTC
>-|12|TRBD1|TRBV7-2|TRBJ1-2
CASSSGGLGYTF
TGTGCCAGCAGCTCAGGGGGATTAGGCTACACCTTC
>-|16|-|TRBV4-3|TRBJ1-2
CASSQDLALTNYGYTF
TGCGCCAGCAGCCAAGATCTGGCCCTTACTAACTATGGCTACACCTTC
>-|14|TRBD2|TRBV5-5|TRBJ2-1
CASKQAGAPNEQFF
TGTGCCAGCAAGCAAGCGGGGGCCCCCAATGAGCAGTTCTTC
>-|13|-|TRBV18|TRBJ1-2
CASSPPTGYGYTF
TGTGCCAGCTCACCTCCGACGGGCTATGGCTACACCTTC